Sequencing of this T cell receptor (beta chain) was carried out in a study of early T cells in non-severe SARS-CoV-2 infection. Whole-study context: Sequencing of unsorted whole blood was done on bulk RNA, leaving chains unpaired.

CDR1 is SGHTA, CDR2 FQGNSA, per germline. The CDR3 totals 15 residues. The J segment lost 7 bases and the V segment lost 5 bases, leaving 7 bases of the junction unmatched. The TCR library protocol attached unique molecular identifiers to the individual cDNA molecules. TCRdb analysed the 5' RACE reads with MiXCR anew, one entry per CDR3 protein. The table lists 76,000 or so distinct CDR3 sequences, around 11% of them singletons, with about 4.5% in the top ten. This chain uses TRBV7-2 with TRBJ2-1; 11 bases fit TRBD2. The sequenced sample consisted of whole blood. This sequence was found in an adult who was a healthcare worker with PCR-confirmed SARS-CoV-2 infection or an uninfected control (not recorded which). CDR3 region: CASSVSGGALNEQFF. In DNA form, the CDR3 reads TGTGCCAGCAGCGTTAGCGGGGGGGCCTTAAATGAGCAGTTCTTC.